The following is a TCR beta chain sequence with its context. Clones were read by immunoSEQ multiplex PCR, and TCRdb kept only the in-frame ones, dropping some. The sample carries about 140,000 clones, approximately 90% recorded once. J was trimmed by 6 bases and V by 4 bases; bases with no gene match: 12. CDR1 LGHDT and CDR2 YNNKEL come from the germline V gene (reference sequence). This CDR3 region has 15 residues. The data are from a study of control samples from healthy donors and cancer patients. The sequenced sample was blood. This sequence originates from a woman aged 25 to 39 in good health. The chain recombines TRBV3-1 (or the pseudogene TRBV3-2) with TRBJ2-7, with 7 bases matching TRBD2. The CDR3 DNA reads as TGTGCCAGCAGCCGGACGGGCGGGAGAAGAGGCGAGCAGTACTTC. This translates into CASSRTGGRRGEQYF.